This T cell receptor beta chain is from a study of molecular identifiers for immune sequencing clone quantification. Overall study: Sequencing covered four of five parts into which replicate RNA from about 20,000 or 100,000 naive CD8 cells was split.

In regard to this clonotype: A much larger clone lies a single base off, so this may be a read error.

Via MiXCR, TCRdb re-called the PCR reads, giving one row per CDR3 protein. The sample has over 600,000 distinct CDR3 sequences, just under 20% seen once. The clonotype originates from a human donor in good health. Some libraries in this study had Jurkat cell RNA spiked in. Source material: naive CD8+ T cells from blood, with Jurkat cell RNA spiked in. The subset: FACS-sorted CD8+CD4-CCR7+CD45RA+ naive T cells.

The CDR3 reads CAISGPGQPSYEQYF. The CDR3 DNA is TGTGCCATCAGTGGCCCGGGACAGCCATCCTACGAGCAGTACTTC. The chain couples TRBV10-3 to TRBJ2-7; 7 bases line up with TRBD1. The CDR3 extends over 15 amino acids. J lost 1 base, V lost 4 bases, and 7 bases had no gene match. Per germline, CDR1 ENHRY and CDR2 SYGVKD.